A single sample gave rise to the 27 T cell receptor beta chains below, sequenced in a study of blood T cell repertoires in COVID-19. Assay: immunoSEQ multiplex PCR; the TCRdb copy retains only in-frame clones and omits some. The repertoire includes some 180,000 clones, roughly nine tenths of them detected once, and around 6.6% sits in the top ten. What was sequenced was peripheral blood. These receptors were obtained from a man aged 35-49 years with acute or convalescent COVID-19.

The V call is TRBV6-1, the J call TRBJ1-2; no definite D call. The germline gives CDR1 MNHNS, CDR2 SASEGT. The CDR3 consists of 16 residues. Trimming pared 0 bases from V and 6 bases from J, leaving 17 bases between. CDR3 nucleotide sequence: TGTGCCAGCAGTGAAGCGAGGGTTATCTACGGGCATGGCTACACCTTC. Translation: CASSEARVIYGHGYTF.

This clone was seen only once. Written as DNA, the CDR3 is TGTGCCAGCAGCTTAGCTATCGGGGGGAGCTCCTACAATGAGCAGTTCTTC. Translated, it gives CASSLAIGGSSYNEQFF. The chain carries TRBV7-9 and TRBJ2-1; 7 nucleotides align to TRBD2. Looked up from germline, CDR1 is SEHNR and CDR2 is FQNEAQ (reference sequence). Germline trimming cut 0 bases from V and 0 bases from J; bases unmatched to any gene: 5. The CDR3 spans 17 residues.

The chain carries TRBV12-5 and TRBJ1-2, with 10 positions matching TRBD1. Trimming removed 2 bases from V and 5 bases from J; junction bases left unmatched: 11. Looked up from germline, CDR1 is LGHNT and CDR2 is FRNRAP. This CDR3 contains 17 residues. CDR3 coding DNA: TGTGCTAGTGGTTTGTCCGGTGGGGACAGGGGAGTGTATGGCTACACCTTC. Translated: CASGLSGGDRGVYGYTF.

The CDR3 bases are TGTGCCAGCAGATTTGACAGGAGCCACCAAGAGACCCAGTACTTC. This sequence encodes CASRFDRSHQETQYF. This chain uses TRBV7-9 with TRBJ2-5; a weak D match, TRBD1 (6 bases). V was cut by 6 bases and J by 0 bases, with 14 bases left in between. Germline assignment: CDR1 SEHNR and CDR2 FQNEAQ (reference sequence). This CDR3 spans 15 amino acids.

This chain joins TRBV29-1 and TRBJ2-3; D remains ambiguous. Trimming removed 5 bases at V and 0 bases at J, with 9 bases between. This CDR3 is 13 amino acids long. The V gene's germline CDR1 is SQVTM and CDR2 ANQGSEA. The CDR3 coding sequence is TGCAGCGTTAGACACTCTAGCACAGATACGCAGTATTTT. Its protein is CSVRHSSTDTQYF.

This sequence joins TRBV19 and TRBJ2-7; D might be TRBD1 (6 bases). V gave up 5 bases and J gave up 0 bases, with 14 bases separating them. Germline loops: CDR1 LNHDA, CDR2 SQIVND (reference sequence). The CDR3 contains 15 residues. The CDR3 sequence is CASSAQTGYSYEQYF. CDR3 DNA: TGTGCCAGTAGTGCCCAGACAGGATACTCCTACGAGCAGTACTTC.

The chain is built from TRBV27 and TRBJ1-1; maybe TRBD1 (6 bases). V dropped 5 bases and J dropped 5 bases, with 12 bases sitting between them. Germline CDR1 reads MNHEY; CDR2 reads SMNVEV (reference sequence). The CDR3 has 13 residues. CDR3 DNA sequence: TGTGCCAGCAGTGTACACAGGGTTACTGAAGCTTTCTTT. Encoded protein: CASSVHRVTEAFF.

This clone has a single count. CDR3 sequence reads: CASSQEGTGGSIPLHF. The CDR3 DNA is TGTGCCAGCAGCCAAGAGGGGACAGGGGGCTCCATCCCCCTCCACTTT. The V gene is TRBV4-2, the J gene TRBJ1-6; 12 bases agree with TRBD1. The V gene's germline CDR1 is LGHNA and CDR2 YNFKEQ. This CDR3 region has 16 residues. Trimming removed 0 bases from V and 13 bases from J; junction bases left unmatched: 7.

The chain recombines TRBV5-1 with TRBJ2-1; the match to TRBD1 covers 7 bases. Unmatched junction bases numbered 9, after V lost 4 bases and J lost 2 bases. The CDR3 loop spans 16 amino acids. CDR1 is SGHRS and CDR2 is YFSETQ in the germline V gene. The CDR3 loop reads CASSVSLGTAYNEQFF. Here the CDR3 DNA reads TGCGCCAGCAGCGTCTCCCTAGGGACAGCCTACAATGAGCAGTTCTTC.

The chain is built from TRBV5-1 and TRBJ2-3; D is unresolved. The CDR3 extends over 15 amino acids. The germline CDR1 and CDR2 sequences are SGHRS and YFSETQ. V dropped 0 bases and J dropped 2 bases, with 10 bases sitting between them. DNA of the CDR3: TGCGCCAGCAGCTTGGAAGCTCGAAACACAGATACGCAGTATTTT. Translated, it gives CASSLEARNTDTQYF.

The rearrangement uses TRBV6-5 and TRBJ2-1; 7 nucleotides align to TRBD1. This CDR3 is built from 15 residues. From germline, CDR1 is MNHEY and CDR2 SVGAGI. V shed 6 bases, J shed 2 bases, and the junction held 7 bases outside the gene matches. The CDR3 sequence is CASSPETGPYNEQFF. The CDR3 DNA reads TGTGCCAGCAGCCCCGAGACAGGGCCCTACAATGAGCAGTTCTTC.

This sequence joins TRBV2 and TRBJ2-5, with 12 bases fitting TRBD2. CDR1 is SNHLY and CDR2 is FYNNEI in the germline V gene. This CDR3 contains 15 residues. With V trimmed by 6 bases and J by 5 bases, 7 bases remained unmatched. CDR3 DNA: TGTGCCAGCAGCCCTAGCGGGGGGGCCGGGGAGACCCAGTACTTC. Protein: CASSPSGGAGETQYF. Using reference TRBV2 and TRBJ2-5 for the parts outside the CDR3, the full variable domain is EPEVTQTPSHQVTQMGQEVILRCVPISNHLYFYWYRQILGQKVEFLVSFYNNEISEKSEIFDDQFSVERPDGSNFTLKIRSTKLEDSAMYFCASSPSGGAGETQYFGPGTRLLVL.

The rearrangement links TRBV4-1 to TRBJ1-4, with 9 nucleotides matching TRBD1. Germline V CDR1 and CDR2: MGHRA, YSYEKL. V gave up 4 bases and J gave up 11 bases; unmatched junction bases: 14. CDR3 length equals 16 residues. The CDR3 loop reads CASSLVAGQGVQKLFF. The CDR3 DNA reads as TGCGCCAGCAGCCTCGTCGCGGGACAGGGAGTTCAGAAACTGTTTTTT.

This rearrangement joins TRBV4-2 to TRBJ1-2; D gene unclear. Trimming stripped 4 bases from V and 10 bases from J, with 13 bases between. Germline assignment: CDR1 LGHNA and CDR2 YNFKEQ. The CDR3 consists of 12 residues. CDR3 in amino acids: CASSRGRELYTF. In DNA form, the CDR3 reads TGTGCCAGCAGCCGGGGAAGGGAGCTCTACACCTTC.

V is TRBV12-3 or TRBV12-4 and J is TRBJ1-2; the match to TRBD1 covers 8 bases. V dropped 3 bases and J dropped 6; count of bases not matched to a gene: 3. CDR3 length equals 13 residues. CDR3 amino acids: CASSFSGGNGYTF. The CDR3 coding sequence is TGTGCCAGCAGTTTCTCAGGGGGCAATGGCTACACCTTC.

The J gene is TRBJ1-5, the V gene TRBV7-2; no reliable D call. Trimming shortened V by 2 bases and J by 6 bases, and 14 bases separated the two germline ends. Germline V gene data show CDR1 as SGHTA and CDR2 as FQGNSA. CDR3 size: 15 residues. The CDR3 region is CASSLWTTVSQPQHF. CDR3 nucleotides: TGTGCCAGCAGCTTATGGACTACGGTTTCTCAGCCCCAGCATTTT.

V gene TRBV5-1 combines with J gene TRBJ2-5; 8 bases fit TRBD1. CDR1 SGHRS and CDR2 YFSETQ come from the germline V gene. CDR3 size: 15 residues. V shed 0 bases, J shed 1 base, and the junction held 2 bases outside the gene matches. The CDR3 coding sequence is TGCGCCAGCAGCTTGGTTGGGACAGGCCAAGAGACCCAGTACTTC. Its translation: CASSLVGTGQETQYF.

The chain recombines TRBV4-3 with TRBJ2-7, with D possibly being TRBD2 (5 bases). Germline V gene data show CDR1 as LGHNA and CDR2 as YSLEER. The CDR3 consists of 15 residues. V was clipped by 3 bases and J by 1 base, with 13 bases between them. The CDR3 DNA reads TGCGCCAGCAGCCAGTCGACTAAATCTTCCTACGAGCAGTACTTC. Translation gives CASSQSTKSSYEQYF.

The chain employs TRBV13 and TRBJ1-2; unclear D gene. V lost 6 bases, J lost 8 bases, and 22 bases lay in between. This CDR3 is 15 amino acids long. Germline CDR1 PRHDT, CDR2 FYEKMQ (reference sequence). The CDR3 sequence is CASSSTMGPTTGYTF. The CDR3 coding sequence is TGTGCCAGCAGTTCTACAATGGGCCCTACCACCGGCTACACCTTC.

This clone was seen a handful of times. The chain links TRBV9 to TRBJ1-4, with a possible D match to TRBD1 (5 bases). CDR3 size: 15 residues. Between the trimmed V and J ends, which lost 0 bases and 4 bases, there was a span of 10 bases. Germline V gene lookup returns CDR1 SGDLS and CDR2 YYNGEE. The CDR3 DNA sequence: TGTGCCAGCAGCGTAGATCAGGGATATAATGAAAAACTGTTTTTT. It yields the protein CASSVDQGYNEKLFF.

The V gene is TRBV12-3 or TRBV12-4, the J gene TRBJ2-2; D might be TRBD1 (5 bases). The germline V and J ends were trimmed by 7 bases and 6 bases, with 12 bases remaining between them. This CDR3 has 13 amino acids. This CDR3 reads CASNQQAPGELFF. DNA of the CDR3: TGTGCCAGCAACCAACAGGCGCCCGGGGAGCTGTTTTTT.

This clone came up once. The chain carries TRBV3-1 (or the pseudogene TRBV3-2) and TRBJ2-6, with D maybe TRBD1 (6 bases). This CDR3 is 16 amino acids long. Germline V lookup: CDR1 LGHDT, CDR2 YNNKEL (reference sequence). V was shortened by 4 bases and J by 1 base, with 11 bases between the two germline ends. The CDR3 here is CASSRNDRSGANVLTF. In DNA, the CDR3 is TGTGCCAGCAGCCGGAACGACAGGTCTGGGGCCAACGTCCTGACTTTC.

Worth noting for this clone: An end of the junction differs from the germline gene, which may be a read error. The rearrangement uses TRBV7-9 and TRBJ2-7; D perhaps matches TRBD1 (5 bases). Per germline, CDR1 SEHNR and CDR2 FQNEAQ (reference sequence). The CDR3 totals 12 residues. The CDR3 loop is CASSLDRSPKHF. DNA for the CDR3: TGTGCCAGCAGCTTAGACAGGAGCCCAAAACACTTC. Full variable domain (outside the CDR3, taken from reference TRBV7-9 and TRBJ2-7): DTGVSQNPRHKITKRGQNVTFRCDPISEHNRLYWYRQTLGQGPEFLTYFQNEAQLEKSRLLSDRFSAERPKGSFSTLEIQRTEQGDSAMYLCASSLDRSPKHFGPGTRLTVT.

The chain recombines TRBV18 with TRBJ1-2; 10 bases line up with TRBD1. The CDR3 extends over 15 amino acids. The V gene end was trimmed by 5 bases and the J gene end by 4 bases; junction bases not matched to a gene: 7. Germline V lookup: CDR1 KGHSH, CDR2 LQKENI. CDR3 amino acids: CASSAGQGRIYGYTF. The DNA for the CDR3 is TGTGCCAGCTCAGCGGGACAGGGGAGGATCTATGGCTACACCTTC.

The chain combines TRBV10-3 with TRBJ1-2; 8 nucleotides line up with TRBD1. Unmatched junction bases numbered 7, after V lost 2 bases and J lost 5 bases. This CDR3 has 15 amino acids. The germline gives CDR1 ENHRY, CDR2 SYGVKD. CDR3 sequence: CAISEVSGGAYGYTF. The CDR3 nucleotides are TGTGCCATCAGTGAGGTGTCAGGGGGCGCATATGGCTACACCTTC.

The chain employs TRBV5-4 and TRBJ1-2; the match to TRBD1 covers 8 bases. The germline gives CDR1 SGHNT, CDR2 YYREEE (reference sequence). V dropped 4 bases and J dropped 8; count of bases not matched to a gene: 10. The length of the CDR3 is 14 residues. The CDR3 loop is CASSTPDREGGYTF. The CDR3 DNA sequence: TGTGCCAGCAGCACCCCGGACAGGGAGGGCGGCTACACCTTC.

The chain has TRBV7-9 and TRBJ2-1, with D possibly being TRBD2 (6 bases). The CDR3 totals 16 residues. Germline V CDR1 and CDR2: SEHNR, FQNEAQ (reference sequence). V was clipped by 4 bases and J by 8 bases, with 21 bases between them. The CDR3 reads CASSSLPGLGSDEQFF. The CDR3 nucleotides are TGTGCCAGCAGCTCTTTACCGGGACTCGGATCGGATGAGCAGTTCTTC. The full variable domain, with the rest looked up from reference TRBV7-9 and TRBJ2-1, is DTGVSQNPRHKITKRGQNVTFRCDPISEHNRLYWYRQTLGQGPEFLTYFQNEAQLEKSRLLSDRFSAERPKGSFSTLEIQRTEQGDSAMYLCASSSLPGLGSDEQFFGPGTRLTVL.